Listed below are T cell receptor beta chains from one sample, sequenced in a study of molecular identifiers for immune sequencing clone quantification. MiXCR was run by TCRdb on the PCR reads, yielding one entry per CDR3 protein. The sample holds 300,000 to 400,000 distinct CDR3 sequences, about a fifth seen once. Sequencing was performed on naive CD8+ T cells from blood, with Jurkat cell RNA spiked in. These receptors all come from a human donor in good health. Some libraries in this study had Jurkat cell RNA spiked in. Each CDR3 is given with its conserved first and last residue. A D gene is named only where the DNA matches it firmly. Where a row states a size, it is once, few, many or the class of an expanded clone; other rows omit it.

D gene	J gene	V gene	clone size	CDR3 protein	CDR3 DNA
.	TRBJ1-1	TRBV5-4	many	CASSLPQGSKTEAFF	TGTGCCAGCAGCTTGCCACAGGGCTCGAAAACTGAAGCTTTCTTT
TRBD1	TRBJ1-1	TRBV15	many	CATSGWTGRPTEAFF	TGTGCCACCAGCGGATGGACAGGGCGACCCACTGAAGCTTTCTTT
TRBD2	TRBJ2-3	TRBV9	.	CASSVAPGTSGGAAADTQYF	TGTGCCAGCAGCGTAGCTCCCGGGACTAGCGGGGGGGCGGCCGCAGATACGCAGTATTTT
.	TRBJ2-1	TRBV29-1	many	CSVTGYNEQFF	TGCAGCGTTACAGGCTACAATGAGCAGTTCTTC
.	TRBJ1-1	TRBV3-1	many	CASSQDQGGTEAFF	TGTGCCAGCAGCCAAGATCAGGGAGGCACTGAAGCTTTCTTT
.	TRBJ2-5	TRBV4-3	many	CASSQEDRTQETQYF	TGCGCCAGCAGCCAGGAGGACAGAACGCAAGAGACCCAGTACTTC
.	TRBJ2-7	TRBV10-3	many	CAISGRDGTYEQYF	TGTGCCATCAGTGGACGAGACGGGACCTACGAGCAGTACTTC
TRBD2	TRBJ2-2	TRBV5-4	many	CASSLGREILGLAGHGELFF	TGTGCCAGCAGCCTGGGACGGGAAATCCTAGGACTAGCGGGGCACGGGGAGCTGTTTTTT
.	TRBJ2-1	TRBV4-1	many	CASSQGNRENEQFF	TGCGCCAGCAGCCAGGGGAACAGGGAGAATGAGCAGTTCTTC
.	TRBJ1-2	TRBV27	.	CASSLDRTNYGYTF	TGTGCCAGCAGTCTCGACAGAACTAACTATGGCTACACCTTC
TRBD2	TRBJ2-2	TRBV7-9	.	CASSFRRGDGTSGRSGGELFF	TGTGCCAGCAGCTTCCGCAGGGGCGACGGCACTAGCGGGAGATCAGGCGGGGAGCTGTTTTTT
TRBD2	TRBJ2-2	TRBV19	many	CASSTGTRGPGELFF	TGTGCCAGTAGTACCGGGACTAGAGGTCCCGGGGAGCTGTTTTTT
TRBD1	TRBJ2-2	TRBV19	.	CASSIWQGATGELFF	TGTGCCAGTAGTATTTGGCAGGGGGCTACCGGGGAGCTGTTTTTT
TRBD2	TRBJ2-3	TRBV5-6	many	CASRFERGPSTDTQYF	TGTGCCAGCCGATTCGAGCGGGGTCCTAGCACAGATACGCAGTATTTT
TRBD1	TRBJ2-7	TRBV19	many	CASSARDRGYEQYF	TGTGCCAGTAGTGCCCGGGACAGGGGATACGAGCAGTACTTC
TRBD1	TRBJ1-5	TRBV2	many	CASSEAPTGVYYQPQHF	TGTGCCAGCAGTGAGGCCCCGACAGGGGTTTACTATCAGCCCCAGCATTTT
.	TRBJ1-2	TRBV27	many	CASSLSSRGMGHYGYTF	TGTGCCAGCAGTTTATCGAGCCGGGGAATGGGGCACTATGGCTACACCTTC
.	TRBJ2-3	TRBV12-3/TRBV12-4	many	CASSQPNTADTQYF	TGTGCCAGCAGTCAGCCCAACACGGCAGATACGCAGTATTTT
TRBD1	TRBJ1-4	TRBV12-3/TRBV12-4	many	CASSFEGQGIERLFF	TGTGCCAGCAGTTTCGAGGGACAGGGCATCGAGCGACTGTTTTTT
.	TRBJ2-2	TRBV25-1	many	CASDPNTGELFF	TGTGCCAGCGATCCGAACACCGGGGAGCTGTTTTTT
.	TRBJ2-1	TRBV12-3/TRBV12-4	many	CASSSGNPYNEQFF	TGTGCCAGCAGCTCGGGGAACCCCTACAATGAGCAGTTCTTC
.	TRBJ1-2	TRBV6-5	many	CASSYWDGGPYGYTF	TGTGCCAGCAGTTACTGGGACGGAGGACCCTATGGCTACACCTTC
.	TRBJ2-1	TRBV25-1	many	CASSQGTTPGNEQFF	TGTGCCAGCAGCCAAGGAACAACGCCGGGCAATGAGCAGTTCTTC
.	TRBJ1-1	TRBV30	many	CAWSVFRDGEAFF	TGTGCCTGGAGTGTATTTAGGGACGGTGAAGCTTTCTTT
.	TRBJ2-7	TRBV19	few	CASSIDGRGYEQYF	TGTGCCAGTAGTATAGATGGGCGGGGATACGAGCAGTACTTC
TRBD1	TRBJ2-7	TRBV7-9	.	CASSAGQGAAYEQYF	TGTGCCAGCAGCGCCGGCCAGGGGGCAGCCTACGAGCAGTACTTC
.	TRBJ2-7	TRBV14	few	CASSRGGNSYEQYF	TGTGCCAGCAGCCGGGGTGGAAACTCCTACGAGCAGTACTTC
.	TRBJ2-2	TRBV27	many	CASSLSGRKLFF	TGTGCCAGCAGTTTATCGGGGAGGAAGCTGTTTTTT
.	TRBJ2-5	TRBV6-2/TRBV6-3	few	CASTDLPWMEETQYF	TGTGCCAGCACTGACCTCCCGTGGATGGAAGAGACCCAGTACTTC
.	TRBJ1-2	TRBV2	many	CASGRTGGYTF	TGTGCCAGCGGTCGGACCGGTGGCTACACCTTC
TRBD1	TRBJ1-1	TRBV12-3/TRBV12-4	many	CASRGPGQGRTEAFF	TGTGCCAGCAGGGGACCGGGACAGGGGAGGACTGAAGCTTTCTTT
.	TRBJ1-5	TRBV30	.	CAWSSGNSNQPQHF	TGTGCCTGGAGTAGCGGTAATAGCAATCAGCCCCAGCATTTT
TRBD2	TRBJ2-2	TRBV20-1	many	CSAREASGRGPETGELFF	TGCAGTGCTAGAGAGGCTAGCGGGAGGGGGCCGGAGACCGGGGAGCTGTTTTTT
.	TRBJ2-3	TRBV7-2	many	CASSLAVGDTQYF	TGTGCCAGCAGCTTAGCGGTGGGGGATACGCAGTATTTT
.	TRBJ1-1	TRBV9	many	CASSPRQASNTEAFF	TGTGCCAGCAGCCCGAGACAGGCTTCGAACACTGAAGCTTTCTTT
TRBD1	TRBJ2-7	TRBV6-5	many	CASILRGQGGLSQYF	TGTGCCAGCATCCTCCGGGGACAGGGCGGGTTGTCGCAGTACTTC
.	TRBJ2-2	TRBV9	many	CASSAGPGPGELFF	TGTGCCAGCAGCGCAGGCCCAGGGCCCGGGGAGCTGTTTTTT
.	TRBJ2-7	TRBV5-4	.	CASSLAGTGSSYEQYF	TGTGCCAGCAGCTTGGCCGGGACGGGTAGCTCCTACGAGCAGTACTTC
.	TRBJ2-5	TRBV7-9	many	CASSFVEGKETQYF	TGTGCCAGCAGCTTCGTAGAGGGGAAAGAGACCCAGTACTTC
TRBD2	TRBJ2-7	TRBV6-2/TRBV6-3	.	CASSYGRAGTQTYEQYF	TGTGCCAGCAGTTACGGGAGAGCGGGGACGCAGACCTACGAGCAGTACTTC
.	TRBJ2-2	TRBV10-3	few	CANRAGGELFF	TGTGCCAACCGGGCCGGCGGGGAGCTGTTTTTT
.	TRBJ1-1	TRBV12-3/TRBV12-4	.	CASSLGGVTGAFF	TGTGCCAGCAGTTTAGGAGGGGTCACTGGAGCTTTCTTT
.	TRBJ2-3	TRBV7-2	many	CASSGPRGPKVDTQYF	TGTGCCAGCAGCGGTCCCAGGGGTCCTAAGGTAGATACGCAGTATTTT
TRBD2	TRBJ2-5	TRBV7-9	.	CASSLPSGREKTQYF	TGTGCCAGCAGCCTACCTAGCGGGAGGGAGAAGACCCAGTACTTC
.	TRBJ1-4	TRBV7-9	many	CASSPHPGVFEKLFF	TGTGCCAGCAGCCCACACCCAGGGGTCTTTGAAAAACTGTTTTTT